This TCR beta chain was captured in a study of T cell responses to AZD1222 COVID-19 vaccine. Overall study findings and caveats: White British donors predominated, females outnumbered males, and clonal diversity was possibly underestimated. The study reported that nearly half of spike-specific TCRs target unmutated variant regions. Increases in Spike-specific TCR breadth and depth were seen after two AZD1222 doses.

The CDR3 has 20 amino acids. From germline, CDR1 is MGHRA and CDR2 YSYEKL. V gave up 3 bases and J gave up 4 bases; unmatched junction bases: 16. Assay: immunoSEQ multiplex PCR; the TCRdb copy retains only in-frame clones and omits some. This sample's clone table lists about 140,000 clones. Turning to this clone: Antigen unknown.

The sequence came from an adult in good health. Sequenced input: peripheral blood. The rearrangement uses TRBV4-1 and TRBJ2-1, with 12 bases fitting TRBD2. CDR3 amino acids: CASSQPLAGGRGFTYNEQFF. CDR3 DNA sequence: TGCGCCAGCAGCCAGCCCCTAGCGGGGGGGAGGGGGTTTACATACAATGAGCAGTTCTTC.